The 2 T cell receptor beta chains listed next were all sequenced from one sample in a study of technical replicates of blood from several donors. Repertoires were generated with immunoSEQ multiplex PCR, while TCRdb's copy carries only in-frame clones and drops some. This sample carries some 83,000 clones, approximately 90% of them seen once, and the ten largest clones take around 0.25%. Sequenced input: T cells isolated from PBMCs. The receptors derive from a human donor in good health.

This chain connects TRBV11-1 to TRBJ1-3, with 8 bases fitting TRBD1. Germline values: CDR1 SGHAT, CDR2 FQDESV (reference sequence). Losses at the gene ends were 5 bases for V and 0 bases for J; bases not matched to a gene: 6. The CDR3 spans 16 residues. The CDR3 spells CASSNPGGHSGNTIYF. CDR3 DNA sequence: TGTGCCAGCAGCAACCCAGGGGGCCACTCTGGAAACACCATATATTTT.

This chain connects TRBV6-5 to TRBJ2-1; TRBD1 matches at 9 bases. Germline V gene data show CDR1 as MNHEY and CDR2 as SVGAGI. The J segment lost 7 bases and the V segment lost 5 bases, leaving 3 bases of the junction unmatched. CDR3 length: 13 residues. This CDR3 reads CASSDRGWNEQFF. The CDR3 DNA reads as TGTGCCAGCAGTGACAGGGGGTGGAATGAGCAGTTCTTC.